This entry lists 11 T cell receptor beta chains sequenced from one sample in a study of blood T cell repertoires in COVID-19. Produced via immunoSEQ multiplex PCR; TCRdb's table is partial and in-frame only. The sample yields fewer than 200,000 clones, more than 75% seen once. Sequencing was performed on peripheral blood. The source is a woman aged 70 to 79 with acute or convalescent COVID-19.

CDR3 sequence reads: CASTLLPYEQYF. For the CDR3, the DNA is TGTGCCAGCACCCTCCTCCCCTACGAGCAGTACTTC. The V and J genes are TRBV6-5 and TRBJ2-7; D remains unclear. This CDR3 is 12 amino acids long. The V end lost 7 bases, the J end lost 2 bases, and 9 bases lay between the germline ends. Looked up from germline, CDR1 is MNHEY and CDR2 is SVGAGI.

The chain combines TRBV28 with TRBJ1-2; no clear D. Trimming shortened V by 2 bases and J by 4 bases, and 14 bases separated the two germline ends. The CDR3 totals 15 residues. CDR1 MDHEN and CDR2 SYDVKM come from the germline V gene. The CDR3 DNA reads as TGTGCCAGCAGTTTACCCCCAGTCCGGGTCTATGGCTACACCTTC. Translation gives CASSLPPVRVYGYTF.

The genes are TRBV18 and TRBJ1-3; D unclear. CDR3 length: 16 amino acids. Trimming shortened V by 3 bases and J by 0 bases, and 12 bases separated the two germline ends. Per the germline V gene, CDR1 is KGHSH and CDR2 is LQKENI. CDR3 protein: CASSPSSDGSGNTIYF. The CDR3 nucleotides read TGTGCCAGCTCACCCTCTAGTGACGGCTCTGGAAACACCATATATTTT.

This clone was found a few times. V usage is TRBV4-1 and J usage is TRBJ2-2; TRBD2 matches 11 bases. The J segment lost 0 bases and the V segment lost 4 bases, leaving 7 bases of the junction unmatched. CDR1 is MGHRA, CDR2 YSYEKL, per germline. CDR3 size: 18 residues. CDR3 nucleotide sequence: TGCGCCAGCAGCCGAGACCTAGCGGGGGGCCCGAACACCGGGGAGCTGTTTTTT. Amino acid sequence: CASSRDLAGGPNTGELFF.

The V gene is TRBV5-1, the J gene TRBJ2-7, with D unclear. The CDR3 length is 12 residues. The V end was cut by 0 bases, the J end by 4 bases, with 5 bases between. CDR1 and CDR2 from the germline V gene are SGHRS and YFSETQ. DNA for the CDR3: TGCGCCAGCAGCTTGGCCCTATACGAGCAGTACTTC. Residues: CASSLALYEQYF.

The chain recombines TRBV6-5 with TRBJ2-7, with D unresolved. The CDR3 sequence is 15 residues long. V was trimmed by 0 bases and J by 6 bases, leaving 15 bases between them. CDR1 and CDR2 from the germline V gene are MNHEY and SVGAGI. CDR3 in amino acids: CASSYSVVTPREQYF. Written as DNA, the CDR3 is TGTGCCAGCAGTTACTCGGTCGTGACTCCCCGCGAGCAGTACTTC.

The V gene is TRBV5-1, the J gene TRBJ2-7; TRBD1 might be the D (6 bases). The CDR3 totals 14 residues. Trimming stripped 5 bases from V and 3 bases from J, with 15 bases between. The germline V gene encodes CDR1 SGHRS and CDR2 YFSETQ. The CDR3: CASRPDSSRYEQYF. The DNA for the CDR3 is TGCGCCAGCAGACCGGACAGTTCTCGCTACGAGCAGTACTTC.

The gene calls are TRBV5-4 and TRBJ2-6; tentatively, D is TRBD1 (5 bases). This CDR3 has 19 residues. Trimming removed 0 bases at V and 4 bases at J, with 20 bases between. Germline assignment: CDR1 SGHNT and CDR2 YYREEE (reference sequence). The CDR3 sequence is CASSLATSGSLVGANVLTF. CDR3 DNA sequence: TGTGCCAGCAGCTTGGCGACGTCAGGGTCCCTCGTGGGGGCCAACGTCCTGACTTTC.

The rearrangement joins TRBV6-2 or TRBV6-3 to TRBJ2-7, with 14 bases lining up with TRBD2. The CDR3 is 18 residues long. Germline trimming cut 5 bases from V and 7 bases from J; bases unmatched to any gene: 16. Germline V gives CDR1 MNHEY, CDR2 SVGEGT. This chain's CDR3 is CASSTPGLAGVPSGEQYF. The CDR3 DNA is TGTGCCAGCAGTACCCCGGGACTAGCGGGAGTTCCCTCGGGGGAGCAGTACTTC.

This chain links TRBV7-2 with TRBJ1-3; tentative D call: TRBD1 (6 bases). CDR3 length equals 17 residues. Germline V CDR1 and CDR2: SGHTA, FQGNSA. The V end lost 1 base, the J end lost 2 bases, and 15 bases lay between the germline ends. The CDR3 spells CASSLGRPTGPGNTIYF. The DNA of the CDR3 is TGTGCCAGCAGCTTAGGGCGCCCGACAGGACCTGGAAACACCATATATTTT.

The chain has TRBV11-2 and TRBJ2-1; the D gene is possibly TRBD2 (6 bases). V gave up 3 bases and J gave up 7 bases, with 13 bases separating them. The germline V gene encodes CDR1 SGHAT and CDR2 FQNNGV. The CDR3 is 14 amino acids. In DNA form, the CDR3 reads TGTGCCAGCAGCTTCATGGGCGGGACGAATGAGCAGTTCTTC. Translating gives CASSFMGGTNEQFF.